Following are 16 T cell receptor beta chains from one sample sequenced in a study of T cell responses to AZD1222 COVID-19 vaccine. Assay used: immunoSEQ multiplex PCR; TCRdb lists only in-frame clones, some missing. Of over 150,000 clones listed, around nine tenths are singletons. Sequenced here: peripheral blood, sampled on day 0 of AZD1222 vaccination. Every receptor here comes from an adult in good health.

J is TRBJ1-2 and V is TRBV6-1; the D gene is possibly TRBD1 (5 bases). This CDR3 is built from 15 residues. Germline assignment: CDR1 MNHNS and CDR2 SASEGT. Between the trimmed V and J ends, which lost 1 base and 1 base, there was a span of 10 bases. The CDR3 here is CASSEGVGGNYGYTF. CDR3 coding DNA: TGTGCCAGCAGTGAAGGGGTCGGGGGTAACTATGGCTACACCTTC.

CDR3 protein: CASSSQDRPNQPQHF. DNA for the CDR3: TGTGCCAGCAGTTCCCAAGACAGGCCCAATCAGCCCCAGCATTTT. This chain uses TRBV6-6 with TRBJ1-5; possible D gene TRBD1, 6 bases. Germline lookup yields CDR1 MNHNY and CDR2 SVGAGI (reference sequence). The CDR3 contains 15 residues. V dropped 4 bases and J dropped 3 bases, with 13 bases sitting between them.

The rearrangement joins TRBV4-1 to TRBJ1-5, with 8 bases that match TRBD1. Trimming at V came to 0 bases and at J to 5 bases, leaving 3 bases not matched to a gene. From germline, CDR1 is MGHRA and CDR2 YSYEKL. The CDR3 totals 15 residues. The CDR3 DNA follows: TGCGCCAGCAGCCAAGATACAGGGGGTTATCAGCCCCAGCATTTT. Protein: CASSQDTGGYQPQHF.

The gene calls are TRBV7-9 and TRBJ2-2, with 7 bases matching TRBD1. The CDR3 has 15 amino acids. CDR1 is SEHNR and CDR2 is FQNEAQ in the germline V gene (reference sequence). With V trimmed by 5 bases and J by 0 bases, 3 bases remained unmatched. DNA for the CDR3: TGTGCCAGCAGCCCCGGGACAGCGAACACCGGGGAGCTGTTTTTT. This codes for CASSPGTANTGELFF.

The J gene is TRBJ2-1, the V gene TRBV18, with D perhaps matching TRBD2 (5 bases). The CDR3 runs 12 residues. Trimming pared 7 bases from V and 6 bases from J, leaving 10 bases between. The germline CDR1 and CDR2 sequences are KGHSH and LQKENI. As DNA, the CDR3 is TGTGCCAGCTTACTAGACACCAATGAGCAGTTCTTC. Residues: CASLLDTNEQFF.

The chain couples TRBV6-2 or TRBV6-3 to TRBJ1-2; TRBD1 aligns across 7 bases. Germline CDR1 and CDR2: MNHEY and SVGEGT. J lost 6 bases, V lost 2 bases, and 3 bases had no gene match. The CDR3 is made up of 13 amino acids. CDR3 DNA: TGTGCCAGCAGTTACGAAGGGGGCAATGGCTACACCTTC. This codes for CASSYEGGNGYTF.

The genes are TRBV12-3 or TRBV12-4 and TRBJ1-1, with D perhaps TRBD1 (5 bases). The CDR3 totals 13 residues. V was trimmed by 5 bases and J by 11 bases, leaving 18 bases between them. CDR3 protein: CASSRWGPSAAFF. In DNA form, the CDR3 reads TGTGCCAGCAGTCGTTGGGGCCCATCGGCCGCTTTCTTT.

The gene calls are TRBV4-2 and TRBJ2-7; 10 nucleotides line up with TRBD2. The CDR3 extends over 17 amino acids. Germline-derived CDR1 and CDR2 are LGHNA and YNFKEQ. V lost 0 bases, J lost 0 bases, and 5 bases stayed unmatched. The CDR3: CASSQDLTSGISYEQYF. For the CDR3, the DNA is TGTGCCAGCAGCCAAGACCTCACTAGCGGGATCTCCTACGAGCAGTACTTC.

This clone occurred once. The genes are TRBV11-2 and TRBJ2-2; 9 bases are a match to TRBD1. This CDR3 is built from 15 residues. The V segment lost 5 bases and the J segment 7 bases; nucleotides outside the gene matches: 8. Germline V gene data show CDR1 as SGHAT and CDR2 as FQNNGV. As DNA, the CDR3 is TGTGCCAGCAGCACGCTACAGGGGGCGGGCGGGGAGCTGTTTTTT. As protein: CASSTLQGAGGELFF. The full variable domain, completed using reference TRBV11-2 and TRBJ2-2, is EAGVAQSPRYKIIEKRQSVAFWCNPISGHATLYWYQQILGQGPKLLIQFQNNGVVDDSQLPKDRFSAERLKGVDSTLKIQPAKLEDSAVYLCASSTLQGAGGELFFGEGSRLTVL.

V and J are TRBV19 and TRBJ2-1, with D maybe TRBD1 (5 bases). V dropped 5 bases and J dropped 0 bases, with 11 bases sitting between them. Germline CDR1 reads LNHDA; CDR2 reads SQIVND (reference sequence). The CDR3 length is 15 residues. CDR3 bases: TGTGCCAGTAGTTTCGACAGAAACTCCTACAATGAGCAGTTCTTC. It translates to CASSFDRNSYNEQFF.

V and J are TRBV30 and TRBJ2-3; 8 positions agree with TRBD2. The CDR3 sequence is 16 residues long. The germline V gene has CDR1 GTSNPN and CDR2 SVGIG (reference sequence). The V segment lost 0 bases and the J segment 2 bases; nucleotides outside the gene matches: 7. The chain's CDR3 is CAWSVKERGLTDTQYF. In DNA form, the CDR3 reads TGTGCCTGGAGTGTAAAGGAGCGGGGGCTCACAGATACGCAGTATTTT.

This chain links TRBV5-1 with TRBJ1-1; perhaps TRBD1 as D (5 bases). The CDR3 loop spans 14 amino acids. Germline V CDR1 and CDR2: SGHRS, YFSETQ. Trimming took off 1 base at V and 4 bases at J, with 11 bases between the two ends. CDR3 region: CASSLRGVVTEAFF. In nucleotides, the CDR3 is TGCGCCAGCAGCTTGAGGGGAGTTGTCACTGAAGCTTTCTTT. The whole variable domain, filled in from reference TRBV5-1 and TRBJ1-1, reads KAGVTQTPRYLIKTRGQQVTLSCSPISGHRSVSWYQQTPGQGLQFLFEYFSETQRNKGNFPGRFSGRQFSNSRSEMNVSTLELGDSALYLCASSLRGVVTEAFFGQGTRLTVV.

The chain combines TRBV12-3 or TRBV12-4 with TRBJ2-7; D ambiguous. CDR3 length equals 13 residues. The germline V and J ends were trimmed by 6 bases and 1 base, with 10 bases remaining between them. CDR3: CASRGKGSYEQYF. CDR3 DNA: TGTGCCAGCAGGGGGAAAGGGTCCTACGAGCAGTACTTC.

The rearrangement links TRBV12-3 or TRBV12-4 to TRBJ2-7; the D is unclear. The V end was cut by 3 bases, the J end by 7 bases, with 10 bases between. This CDR3 is built from 12 residues. The CDR3 sequence: CASSFPGLEQYF. The CDR3 nucleotides read TGTGCCAGCAGTTTCCCAGGATTAGAGCAGTACTTC.

The chain is built from TRBV19 and TRBJ2-1; D possibly corresponds to TRBD2 (7 bases). The CDR3 sequence is 15 residues long. The V end lost 3 bases, the J end lost 8 bases, and 17 bases lay between the germline ends. The germline gives CDR1 LNHDA, CDR2 SQIVND (reference sequence). The CDR3 nucleotides read TGTGCCAGTAGTATTTTACGGGGGGCCAGACATGAGCAGTTCTTC. Translating gives CASSILRGARHEQFF.

This clone appeared once. The chain couples TRBV2 to TRBJ1-1; TRBD1 matches 7 bases. The CDR3 sequence is 15 residues long. In germline, CDR1 is SNHLY, CDR2 FYNNEI. V gave up 8 bases and J gave up 1 base; unmatched junction bases: 10. The DNA of the CDR3 is TGTGCCAGCTTGGCAGGGGGAAGGGGGAACACTGAAGCTTTCTTT. Translated: CASLAGGRGNTEAFF.